This T cell receptor beta chain was captured by sequencing in a study of graft-versus-host responses after intestinal transplantation. About the research overall: The transplants performed in recipients were multivisceral, liver-intestinal, or isolated intestinal. Recipients were all induced with anti-thymocyte globulin, then given tacrolimus and steroids for approximately three years. Study-wide results and limits: GvH clonotypes were identified within recipient marrow, with a subset emerging first in ileum or blood.

Of note for this clone: Antigen specificity is unknown.

Profiled with immunoSEQ multiplex PCR; TCRdb holds only in-frame clones, not every one. The table lists 23,000 or so clones, roughly 78% of them singletons. Trimming took 0 bases from V and 8 from J, leaving 13 bases between them. The CDR3 covers 15 residues. In germline, CDR1 is LGHNA, CDR2 YSLEER. The V gene is TRBV4-3, the J gene TRBJ1-4; D may be TRBD1 (5 bases). Source: unstimulated CD8+ T cells sorted from spleen or lymph node cells, taken before transplant. This sequence was found in a human donor who was the organ donor for an intestinal transplant. In DNA form, the CDR3 reads TGCGCCAGCAGCCAAGATGCAGGGTGGGAAGAAAAACTGTTTTTT. Translation: CASSQDAGWEEKLFF.